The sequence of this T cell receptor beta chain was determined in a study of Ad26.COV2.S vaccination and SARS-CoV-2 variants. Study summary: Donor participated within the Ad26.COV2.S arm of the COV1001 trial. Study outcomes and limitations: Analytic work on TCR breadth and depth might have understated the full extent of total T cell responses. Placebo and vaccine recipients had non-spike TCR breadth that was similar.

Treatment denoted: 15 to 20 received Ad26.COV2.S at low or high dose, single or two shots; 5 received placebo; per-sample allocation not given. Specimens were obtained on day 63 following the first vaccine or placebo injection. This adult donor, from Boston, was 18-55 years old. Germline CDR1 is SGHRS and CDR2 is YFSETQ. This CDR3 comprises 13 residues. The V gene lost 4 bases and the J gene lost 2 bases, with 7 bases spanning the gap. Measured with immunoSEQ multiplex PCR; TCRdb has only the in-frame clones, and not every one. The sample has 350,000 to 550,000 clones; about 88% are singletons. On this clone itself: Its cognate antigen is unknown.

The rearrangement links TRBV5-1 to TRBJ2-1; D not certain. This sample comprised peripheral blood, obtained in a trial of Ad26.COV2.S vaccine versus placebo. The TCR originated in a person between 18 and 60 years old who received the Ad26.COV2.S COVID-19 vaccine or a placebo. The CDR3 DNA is TGCGCCAGCAGCCCCCGGACCTACAATGAGCAGTTCTTC. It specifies CASSPRTYNEQFF.